The next 9 T cell receptor beta chains were all read from a single sample in a study of T cells in localized non-small cell lung cancer. Sequencing was performed with immunoSEQ multiplex PCR; in TCRdb, only in-frame clones are kept and a portion is missing. The sample has approximately 29,000 clones, 80% to 85% seen once. The sequenced sample was peripheral blood mononuclear cells, obtained before any cancer treatment. The receptors originated from a man aged 40 to 75 with stage III lung adenocarcinoma.

The chain links TRBV28 to TRBJ1-2; D ambiguous. The CDR3 spans 15 residues. The germline V and J ends were trimmed by 6 bases and 6 bases, with 20 bases remaining between them. Germline V gene lookup returns CDR1 MDHEN and CDR2 SYDVKM. The CDR3: CASSPGFMVTDGYTF. In DNA, the CDR3 is TGTGCCAGCAGCCCAGGCTTTATGGTAACGGATGGCTACACCTTC.

CDR3 sequence: CASRRQSRETQYF. CDR3 in DNA: TGTGCCAGCAGGAGACAGAGCCGAGAGACCCAGTACTTC. The rearrangement links TRBV6-1 to TRBJ2-5; TRBD1 might be the D (5 bases). V dropped 6 bases and J dropped 4 bases, with 12 bases sitting between them. Germline CDR1 MNHNS, CDR2 SASEGT. CDR3 length: 13 residues.

This clone appeared a few times. The rearrangement joins TRBV5-8 to TRBJ2-7, with 7 bases identical to TRBD2. The CDR3 is made up of 14 amino acids. The junction had 16 bases not matched to a gene; V was cut back by 10 bases and J by 6 bases. CDR1 is SGHTS and CDR2 is YDEGEE in the germline V gene. Here the CDR3 DNA reads TGTGCCGGTAACCGGGCGGGAGCACGTCTCGAGCAGTACTTC. Amino acid sequence: CAGNRAGARLEQYF.

The chain recombines TRBV7-7 with TRBJ2-2, with D uncertain. CDR1 SSHAT and CDR2 FNYEAQ come from the germline V gene (reference sequence). This CDR3 has 14 amino acids. Trimming took off 5 bases at V and 7 bases at J, with 14 bases between the two ends. CDR3 loop: CASSPLDVGGELFF. The CDR3 nucleotides read TGTGCCAGCAGCCCCCTAGATGTCGGCGGGGAGCTGTTTTTT.

A few counts support this clone. The chain has TRBV21-1 and TRBJ2-7; the table assigns TRBD1, which was not confirmed against the DNA. TRBV21-1 is a recognized pseudogene. The CDR3 is 15 residues long. The CDR3 loop reads CANSPRDRDPLGQYV. As DNA, the CDR3 is TGTGCCAACAGTCCCCGGGACAGAGACCCCCTAGGGCAGTACGTC.

This clone was seen a handful of times. The chain joins TRBV2 to TRBJ2-7, with 10 bases that match TRBD1. The CDR3 has 12 amino acids. V gave up 8 bases and J gave up 4 bases; unmatched junction bases: 2. The germline V gene has CDR1 SNHLY and CDR2 FYNNEI. The CDR3 loop reads CASGDRGYEQYV. CDR3 DNA: TGTGCCAGCGGGGACAGGGGTTACGAGCAGTACGTC.

Details on this clone: The same CDR3 can be traced to other DNA sequences in this sample. The V call is TRBV18, the J call TRBJ2-5; 9 bases map to TRBD1. This CDR3 has 16 amino acids. The germline gives CDR1 KGHSH, CDR2 LQKENI. V lost 2 bases, J lost 4 bases, and 8 bases stayed unmatched. The CDR3 protein is CASSPGTGPAVETQYF. For the CDR3, the DNA is TGTGCCAGCTCACCAGGGACAGGGCCAGCAGTAGAGACCCAGTACTTC. The entire variable domain, with the rest obtained from reference TRBV18 and TRBJ2-5, is as follows: NAGVMQNPRHLVRRRGQEARLRCSPMKGHSHVYWYRQLPEEGLKFMVYLQKENIIDESGMPKERFSAEFPKEGPSILRIQQVVRGDSAAYFCASSPGTGPAVETQYFGPGTRLLVL.

The table lists this clone with a count of one. The chain carries TRBV19 and TRBJ1-2; D remains ambiguous. Germline CDR1 LNHDA, CDR2 SQIVND (reference sequence). Trimming took off 6 bases at V and 6 bases at J, with 20 bases between the two ends. The CDR3 loop spans 15 amino acids. The CDR3 loop reads CASRTGPFAGHGYTF. CDR3 bases: TGTGCCAGTAGGACTGGACCCTTCGCTGGACATGGCTACACCTTC.

The V gene is TRBV27, the J gene TRBJ2-5; possible D gene TRBD2, 5 bases. V shed 2 bases and J shed 5 bases, with 12 bases lying between them. Germline CDR1 and CDR2: MNHEY and SMNVEV (reference sequence). The CDR3 is made up of 14 amino acids. The CDR3 coding sequence is TGTGCCAGCAGTTTAGCGGCCCGCGGGGAGACCCAGTACTTC. Translating gives CASSLAARGETQYF.